This T cell receptor beta chain was documented in a study of blood T cell repertoires in COVID-19. Looking at the study overall: Donors in the United States, Italy and Spain gave samples during acute or convalescent COVID-19. From T cells, B-cell-depleted T cells, or PBMCs came the material, which was cDNA or gDNA.

The germline V and J ends were trimmed by 6 bases and 4 bases, with 12 bases remaining between them. CDR1 MNHEY and CDR2 SVGAGI come from the germline V gene. There are 13 residues in the CDR3. Study processing details: Estimated nucleated cell counts came from reference gene primer amplification. Method: immunoSEQ multiplex PCR; TCRdb's copy keeps in-frame clones and lacks some. V and J calls plus clone size are reproduced from that table; the DNA served to infer D and trimming. This sample yields over 150,000 clones, of which about 90% are seen a single time; over 0.45% belongs to the top ten. J is TRBJ1-1 and V is TRBV6-5, with D possibly matching TRBD1 (6 bases). The clonotype originates from a man over 45 with acute or convalescent COVID-19. Specimen: peripheral blood. CDR3 nucleotide sequence: TGTGCCAGCAGAGAGAACAGGGCCACTGAAGCTTTCTTT. Its translation is CASRENRATEAFF.